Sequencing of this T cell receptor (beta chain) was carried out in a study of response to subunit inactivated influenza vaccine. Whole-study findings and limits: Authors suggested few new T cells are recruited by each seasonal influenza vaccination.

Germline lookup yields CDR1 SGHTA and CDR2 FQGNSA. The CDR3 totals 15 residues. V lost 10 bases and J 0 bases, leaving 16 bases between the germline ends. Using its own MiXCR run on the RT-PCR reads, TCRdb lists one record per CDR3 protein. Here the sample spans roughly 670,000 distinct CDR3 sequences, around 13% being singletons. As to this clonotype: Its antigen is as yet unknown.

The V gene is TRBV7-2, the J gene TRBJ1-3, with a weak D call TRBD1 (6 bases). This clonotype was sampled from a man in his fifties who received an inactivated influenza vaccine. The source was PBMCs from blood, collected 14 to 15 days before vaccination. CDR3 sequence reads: CATYRVPFSGNTIYF. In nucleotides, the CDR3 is TGTGCCACCTACAGGGTGCCGTTCTCTGGAAACACCATATATTTT.